This is a list of T cell receptor beta chains from one sample in a study of blood T cell repertoires in COVID-19. The assay was immunoSEQ multiplex PCR, and TCRdb's table has in-frame clones only and misses some. The repertoire holds approximately 320,000 clones, with about 92% as singletons. Sequencing was done on a sample of PBMCs or T cells enriched from blood (not recorded which). The source of these receptors is a man aged 55 to 70 who had recovered from COVID-19. CDR3s include the opening cysteine and the closing phenylalanine or tryptophan. D genes are given only for firm matches. Size tells how often a clone was seen (once, few, many) or the class of an expanded clone, and some rows leave it out.

size,J,length,D,V,DNA,CDR3
NA,TRBJ1-6,14,NA,TRBV4-3,TGCGCCAGCAGCCAACAGGTCCTAAATTCACCCCTCCACTTT,CASSQQVLNSPLHF
NA,TRBJ2-7,14,TRBD1,TRBV9,TGTGCCAGCAGCGAGCCGACAGGGTACTACGAGCAGTACTTC,CASSEPTGYYEQYF
NA,TRBJ1-1,14,TRBD1,TRBV6-5,TGTGCCAGCAGTTCCAGGACAGGGCGAGCTGAAGCTTTCTTT,CASSSRTGRAEAFF
NA,TRBJ2-1,14,TRBD2,TRBV2,TGTGCCAGCAGTTCTGGACTAGCGGGGAATGAGCAGTTCTTC,CASSSGLAGNEQFF
NA,TRBJ1-2,13,NA,TRBV27,TGTGCCAGCAGTTTCAACGGGAACTATGGCTACACCTTC,CASSFNGNYGYTF
NA,TRBJ1-4,15,TRBD1,TRBV27,TGTGCCAGCAGTGGACAGGGTCTTGGTAATGAAAAACTGTTTTTT,CASSGQGLGNEKLFF
NA,TRBJ2-7,14,TRBD1,TRBV2,TGTGCCAGCAATTTCAGGACAGGGGAGGGGGAGCAGTACTTC,CASNFRTGEGEQYF
NA,TRBJ2-3,14,NA,TRBV5-1,TGCGCCAGCAGCTTGGGGGCAGGGACAGATACGCAGTATTTT,CASSLGAGTDTQYF
once,TRBJ1-2,13,NA,TRBV9,TGTGCCAGCAGCGATGCGGTACGGAGTGGCTACACCTTC,CASSDAVRSGYTF
NA,TRBJ2-5,14,NA,TRBV19,TGTGCCAGTAGTATAGGGGGCAGTAGAGAGACCCAGTACTTC,CASSIGGSRETQYF